These T cell receptor beta chains were read from a single sample in a study of T cells in localized non-small cell lung cancer. Some clones are missing from TCRdb's copy, which holds only in-frame ones; the method was immunoSEQ multiplex PCR. The table shows almost 65,000 clones, with about 90% occurring only once. The sequencing here drew on peripheral blood, taken before any cancer treatment. Receptors were obtained from a woman aged 35 to 70 with stage I lung adenocarcinoma. Each CDR3 is given with its conserved first and last residue. The D gene is left open where the match is weak. Where a row states a size, it is once, few, many or the class of an expanded clone; other rows omit it.

length,D,J,size,V,DNA,CDR3
15,-,TRBJ2-1,-,TRBV4-2,TGTGCCAGCAGCCAATTGCGGGGCGCCTACAATGAGCAGTTCTTC,CASSQLRGAYNEQFF
15,TRBD2,TRBJ2-3,-,TRBV9,TGTGCCAGCAGCGTCAGCGGGGTTAGCACAGATACGCAGTATTTT,CASSVSGVSTDTQYF
16,TRBD2,TRBJ2-1,-,TRBV9,TGTGCCAGCAGCCCGTGGGGAGCGGGAGGGGTCAATGAGCAGTTCTTC,CASSPWGAGGVNEQFF
15,TRBD1,TRBJ1-5,-,TRBV7-2,TGTGCCAGCAGCTCTGACAGGGGGCTCGGTCAGCCCCAGCATTTT,CASSSDRGLGQPQHF
14,TRBD1,TRBJ1-6,-,TRBV2,TGTGCCAGCAGTGGGGGACAGGGAAATTCACCCCTCCACTTT,CASSGGQGNSPLHF
12,-,TRBJ2-1,-,TRBV7-3,TGTGCCAGCAGCTTGGGGAGCAATGAGCAGTTCTTC,CASSLGSNEQFF
15,TRBD2,TRBJ2-3,-,TRBV9,TGTGCCAGCAGCGTAGCCGGGGGGGGCGCAGATACGCAGTATTTT,CASSVAGGGADTQYF
13,-,TRBJ1-2,-,TRBV28,TGTGCCAGCAGACCGGACAGAAGCTATGGCTACACCTTC,CASRPDRSYGYTF
13,-,TRBJ1-1,once,TRBV2,TGTGCCAGCAGTGACACAGGGAACACTGAAGCTTTCTTT,CASSDTGNTEAFF
16,TRBD1,TRBJ2-4,-,TRBV6-5,TGTGCCAGCAGTTACAGTTCTGGACAGGGTAAAAACATTCAGTACTTC,CASSYSSGQGKNIQYF
12,TRBD2,TRBJ2-4,few,TRBV10-1,TGCGCCAGCAGTGAGTCGGGGAGGGCACAGTACTTC,CASSESGRAQYF
14,TRBD1,TRBJ2-3,-,TRBV5-1,TGCGCCAGCAGCTTGGGAGGGGGCGCAGATACGCAGTATTTT,CASSLGGGADTQYF
14,TRBD1,TRBJ1-6,-,TRBV9,TGTGCCAGCAGCCGGACAGGGAATAATTCACCCCTCCACTTT,CASSRTGNNSPLHF
17,TRBD1,TRBJ2-3,-,TRBV5-6,TGTGCCAGCAGCTTGAAGACAGGGGCGTACTTTACAGATACGCAGTATTTT,CASSLKTGAYFTDTQYF
14,-,TRBJ1-2,-,TRBV7-6,TGTGCCAGCTCCTTCCCTCCCTCTAACTATGGCTACACCTTC,CASSFPPSNYGYTF
14,TRBD2,TRBJ2-7,-,TRBV27,TGTGCCAGCAGTTTATCGGGAGGGCCGGACGAGCAGTACTTC,CASSLSGGPDEQYF
17,TRBD1,TRBJ1-5,-,TRBV28,TGTGCCAGCAGTTCACCTGGGACAGGGGACAGTAATCAGCCCCAGCATTTT,CASSSPGTGDSNQPQHF
13,-,TRBJ1-1,once,TRBV18,TGTGCCAGCTCCCTAGACAAGATCACTGAAGCTTTCTTT,CASSLDKITEAFF
18,TRBD2,TRBJ2-3,once,TRBV6-1,TGTGCCAGCAGTGAAGTGGAAGGACTAGGGACTAGCACAGATACGCAGTATTTT,CASSEVEGLGTSTDTQYF
13,-,TRBJ1-1,-,TRBV5-4,TGTGCCAGCAGTCTCTTCGCCGGCACTGAAGCTTTCTTT,CASSLFAGTEAFF
15,TRBD2,TRBJ2-1,once,TRBV7-8,TGTGCCAGCAGCTTATTGCTAGCGGGAGGTCTTGAGCAGTTCTTC,CASSLLLAGGLEQFF
17,TRBD2,TRBJ2-2,-,TRBV27,TGTGCCAGCGCCCAACTAGCGGGGGGGCGACGTCTCGGGGAGCTGTTTTTT,CASAQLAGGRRLGELFF
15,TRBD1,TRBJ2-2,-,TRBV6-1,TGTGCCAGCCGAGAGGGGACAGGGAACACCGGGGAGCTGTTTTTT,CASREGTGNTGELFF
14,-,TRBJ1-1,-,TRBV29-1,TGCAGCGTTGAAGATCCCCTAGGCGCTACTGAAGCTTTCTTT,CSVEDPLGATEAFF